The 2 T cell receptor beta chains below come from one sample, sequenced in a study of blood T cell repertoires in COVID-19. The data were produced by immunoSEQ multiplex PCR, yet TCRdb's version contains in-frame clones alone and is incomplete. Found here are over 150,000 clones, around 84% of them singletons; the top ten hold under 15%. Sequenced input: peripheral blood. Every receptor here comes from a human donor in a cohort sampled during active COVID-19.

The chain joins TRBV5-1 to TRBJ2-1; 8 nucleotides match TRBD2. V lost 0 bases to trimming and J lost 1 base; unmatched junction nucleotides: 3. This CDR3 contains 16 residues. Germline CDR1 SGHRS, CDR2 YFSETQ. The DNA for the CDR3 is TGCGCCAGCAGCTTGGGAGCGGGAGAGTCCTACAATGAGCAGTTCTTC. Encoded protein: CASSLGAGESYNEQFF.

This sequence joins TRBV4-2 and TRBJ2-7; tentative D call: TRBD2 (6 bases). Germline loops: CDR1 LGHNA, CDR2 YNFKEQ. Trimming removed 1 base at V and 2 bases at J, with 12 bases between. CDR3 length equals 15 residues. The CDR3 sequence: CASSQAGTSTYEQYF. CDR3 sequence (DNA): TGTGCCAGCAGCCAAGCCGGGACTTCCACCTACGAGCAGTACTTC.